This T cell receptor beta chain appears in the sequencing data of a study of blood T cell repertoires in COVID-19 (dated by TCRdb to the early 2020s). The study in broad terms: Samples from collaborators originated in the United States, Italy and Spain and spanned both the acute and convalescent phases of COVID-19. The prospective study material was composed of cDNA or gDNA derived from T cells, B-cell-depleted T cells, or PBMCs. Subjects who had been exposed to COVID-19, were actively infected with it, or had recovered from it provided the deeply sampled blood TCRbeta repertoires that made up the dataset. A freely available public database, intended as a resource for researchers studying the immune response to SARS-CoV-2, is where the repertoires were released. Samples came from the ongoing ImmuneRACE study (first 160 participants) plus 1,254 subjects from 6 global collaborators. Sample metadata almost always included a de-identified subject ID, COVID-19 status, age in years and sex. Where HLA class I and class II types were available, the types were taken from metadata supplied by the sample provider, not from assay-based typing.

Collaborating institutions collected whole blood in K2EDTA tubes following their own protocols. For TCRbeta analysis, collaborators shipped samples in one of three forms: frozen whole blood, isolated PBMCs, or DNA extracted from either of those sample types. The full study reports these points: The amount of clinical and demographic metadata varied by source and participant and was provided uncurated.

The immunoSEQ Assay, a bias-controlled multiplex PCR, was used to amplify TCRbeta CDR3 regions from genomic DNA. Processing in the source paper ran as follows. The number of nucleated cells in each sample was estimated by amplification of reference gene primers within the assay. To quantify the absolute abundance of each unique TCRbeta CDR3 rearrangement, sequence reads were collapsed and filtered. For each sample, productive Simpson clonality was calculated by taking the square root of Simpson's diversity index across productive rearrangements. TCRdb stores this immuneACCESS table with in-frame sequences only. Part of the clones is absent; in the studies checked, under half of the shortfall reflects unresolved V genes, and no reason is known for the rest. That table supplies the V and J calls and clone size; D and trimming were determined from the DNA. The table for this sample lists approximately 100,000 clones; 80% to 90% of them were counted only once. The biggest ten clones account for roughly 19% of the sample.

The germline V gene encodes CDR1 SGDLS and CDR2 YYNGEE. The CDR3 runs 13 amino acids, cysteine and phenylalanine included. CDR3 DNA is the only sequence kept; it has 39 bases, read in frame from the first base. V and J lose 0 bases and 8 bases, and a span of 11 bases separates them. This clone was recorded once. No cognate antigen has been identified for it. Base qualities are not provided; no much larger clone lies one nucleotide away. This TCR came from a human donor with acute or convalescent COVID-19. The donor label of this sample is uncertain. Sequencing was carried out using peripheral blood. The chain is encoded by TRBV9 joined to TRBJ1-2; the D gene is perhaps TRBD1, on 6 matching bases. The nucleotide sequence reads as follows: TGTGCCAGCAGCGTAGCACAGGGAAACGGCTACACCTTC. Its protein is CASSVAQGNGYTF.